The clone carrying this T cell receptor beta chain was picked up many times. The data belong to a study of blood T cell repertoires in COVID-19. As for the study in general: Acute and convalescent COVID-19 specimens originated in the United States, Italy and Spain. In each case, the material was cDNA or gDNA derived from T cells, B-cell-depleted T cells, or PBMCs.

In the study's own analysis: Nucleated cell number was recorded as an estimate derived from reference gene primer amplification. Sequenced by immunoSEQ multiplex PCR; TCRdb stores in-frame clones only, minus some. V, J and clone size are taken as reported in that table, and D and trimming were inferred from the DNA itself. The repertoire consists of 120,000 to 150,000 clones, with about 83% occurring once and the leading ten covering roughly 3.5%. Trimming took 2 bases from V and 2 from J, leaving 12 bases between them. This CDR3 has 15 residues. CDR1 is SGHRS and CDR2 is YFSETQ in the germline V gene.

This chain links TRBV5-1 with TRBJ2-3, with D tentatively TRBD1 (6 bases). This receptor was taken from a woman aged 45-65 years with acute COVID-19. The sequenced sample was PBMCs or T cells enriched from blood (not recorded which). The CDR3 sequence is CASSLQTGPTDTQYF. CDR3 DNA: TGCGCCAGCAGCTTACAGACAGGCCCCACAGATACGCAGTATTTT.